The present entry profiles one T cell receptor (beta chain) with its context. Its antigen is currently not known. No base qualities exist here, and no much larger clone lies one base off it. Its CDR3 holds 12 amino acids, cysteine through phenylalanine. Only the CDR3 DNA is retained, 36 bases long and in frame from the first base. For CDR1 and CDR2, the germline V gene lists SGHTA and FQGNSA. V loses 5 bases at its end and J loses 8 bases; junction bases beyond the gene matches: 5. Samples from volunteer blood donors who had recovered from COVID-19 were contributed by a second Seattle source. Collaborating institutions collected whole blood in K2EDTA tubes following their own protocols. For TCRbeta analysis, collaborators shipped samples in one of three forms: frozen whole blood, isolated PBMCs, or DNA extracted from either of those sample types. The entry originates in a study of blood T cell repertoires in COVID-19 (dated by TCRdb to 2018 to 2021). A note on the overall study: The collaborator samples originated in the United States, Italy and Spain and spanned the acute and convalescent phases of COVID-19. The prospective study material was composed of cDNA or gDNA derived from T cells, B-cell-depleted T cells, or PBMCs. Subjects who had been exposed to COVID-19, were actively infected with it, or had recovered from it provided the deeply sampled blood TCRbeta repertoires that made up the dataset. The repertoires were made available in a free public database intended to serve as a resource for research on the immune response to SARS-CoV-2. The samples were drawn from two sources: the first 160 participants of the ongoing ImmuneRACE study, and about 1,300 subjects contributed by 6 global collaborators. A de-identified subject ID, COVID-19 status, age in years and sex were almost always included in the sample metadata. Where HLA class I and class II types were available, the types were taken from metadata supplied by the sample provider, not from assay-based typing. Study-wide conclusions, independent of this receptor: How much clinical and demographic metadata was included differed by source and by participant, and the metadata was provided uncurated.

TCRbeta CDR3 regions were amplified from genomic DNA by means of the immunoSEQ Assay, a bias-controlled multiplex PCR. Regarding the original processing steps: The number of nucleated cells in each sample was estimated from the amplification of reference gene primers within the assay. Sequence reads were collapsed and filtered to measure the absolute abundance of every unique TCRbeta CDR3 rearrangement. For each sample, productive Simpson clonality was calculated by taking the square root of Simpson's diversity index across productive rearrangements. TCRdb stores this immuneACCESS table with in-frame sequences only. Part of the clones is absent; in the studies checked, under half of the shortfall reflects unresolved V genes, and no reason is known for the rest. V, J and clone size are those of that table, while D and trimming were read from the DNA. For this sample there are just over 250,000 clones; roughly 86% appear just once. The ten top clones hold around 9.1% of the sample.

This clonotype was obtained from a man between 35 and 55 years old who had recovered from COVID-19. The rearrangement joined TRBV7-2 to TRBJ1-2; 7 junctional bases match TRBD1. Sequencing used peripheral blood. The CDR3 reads CASSDRVIGYTF. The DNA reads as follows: TGTGCCAGCAGCGACAGGGTAATCGGCTACACCTTC.